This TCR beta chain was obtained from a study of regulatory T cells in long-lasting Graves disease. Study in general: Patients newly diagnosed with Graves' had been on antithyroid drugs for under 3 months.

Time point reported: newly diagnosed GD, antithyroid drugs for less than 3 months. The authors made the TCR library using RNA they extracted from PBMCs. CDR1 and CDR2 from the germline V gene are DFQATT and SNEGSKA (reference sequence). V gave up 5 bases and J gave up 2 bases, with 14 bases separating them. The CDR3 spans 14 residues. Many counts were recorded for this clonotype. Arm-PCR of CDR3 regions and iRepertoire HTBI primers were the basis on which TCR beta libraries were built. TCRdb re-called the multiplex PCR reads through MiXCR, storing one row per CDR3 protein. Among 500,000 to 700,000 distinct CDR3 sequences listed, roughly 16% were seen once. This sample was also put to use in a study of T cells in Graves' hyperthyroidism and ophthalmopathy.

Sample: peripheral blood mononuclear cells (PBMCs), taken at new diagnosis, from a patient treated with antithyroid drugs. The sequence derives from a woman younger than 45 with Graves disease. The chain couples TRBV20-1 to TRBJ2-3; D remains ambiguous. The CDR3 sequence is CSASESTITDTQYF. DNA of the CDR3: TGCAGTGCTTCAGAATCAACTATCACAGATACGCAGTATTTT.